Listed below are T cell receptor beta chains from one sample, sequenced in a study of T cells in Graves' hyperthyroidism and ophthalmopathy. TCRdb called the multiplex PCR reads again in MiXCR, with one record for every CDR3 protein. Among 600,000 to 700,000 distinct CDR3 sequences, roughly 14% were seen once, and the ten largest hold about 4.5%. Specimen: blood. These receptors all stem from a woman between 35 and 50 years old with Graves' ophthalmopathy. Each CDR3 is given with its conserved first and last residue. Each record gives: D gene, J gene, clone size, V gene, CDR3 DNA, CDR3 protein. D genes are given only for firm matches. The size entry gives how often the clone was seen (once, few, many) or a class if it is expanded.

-	TRBJ1-5	many	TRBV19	TGTGCCAGTAGTAACCAGGGATATTTGAGCAATCAGCCCCAGCATTTT	CASSNQGYLSNQPQHF
TRBD1	TRBJ2-5	many	TRBV7-9	TGTGCCAGCAGCCCTTGGGCACAGGGGGTTGAGACCCAGTACTTC	CASSPWAQGVETQYF
-	TRBJ2-7	many	TRBV6-2/TRBV6-3	TGTGCCAGCAGTTACAATGACTACGAGCAGTACTTC	CASSYNDYEQYF
TRBD1	TRBJ2-5	many	TRBV19	TGTGCCAACGGGCTATCACCGGGACAGGGGTATGGGACCCAGTACTTC	CANGLSPGQGYGTQYF
-	TRBJ2-7	many	TRBV30	TGTGCCTGGACTCAGGAGGTAACCTACGAGCAGTACTTC	CAWTQEVTYEQYF
-	TRBJ1-2	many	TRBV7-2	TGTGCCAGCAGCTCCCCGGGGTCTGCACTCGGCTACACCTTC	CASSSPGSALGYTF
TRBD1	TRBJ1-5	many	TRBV20-1	TGCAGTGCTAAACTAGACAGGGGCAATCAGCCCCAGCATTTT	CSAKLDRGNQPQHF
TRBD1	TRBJ1-1	many	TRBV19	TGTGCCATCCTGCCGAGGGGGCGAACTGAAGCTTTCTTT	CAILPRGRTEAFF
TRBD2	TRBJ2-7	many	TRBV4-1	TGCGCCAGCAGCCAAGAACTAGCGGGCCACTACGAGCAGTACTTC	CASSQELAGHYEQYF
-	TRBJ2-2	many	TRBV2	TGTGCCAGCACTCGACTAGCGAACACCGGGGAGCTGTTTTTT	CASTRLANTGELFF
-	TRBJ1-1	many	TRBV11-1	TGTGCCAGCAGCTTCGCCCAATCGGTTGAGGTGATGAACACTGAAGCTTTCTTT	CASSFAQSVEVMNTEAFF
TRBD2	TRBJ2-7	many	TRBV28	TGTGCCAGCAGTTTCCGCGGGAGGGCCGGGGAGCAGTACTTC	CASSFRGRAGEQYF